This T cell receptor (beta chain) was sequenced for a study of cytomegalovirus exposure and HLA in healthy donors. Study outcomes and limitations: A later analysis reported that several of the most significant clusters appeared to be linked to common viral pathogens, among them Epstein-Barr virus. It was assumed in the presence/absence analyses that sequencing depth was roughly uniform across donors.

The PCR ran on 60 Vbeta and 13 Jbeta primers. TCRdb's copy holds only in-frame clones and misses some; the assay was immunoSEQ multiplex PCR. The top ten hold roughly 6.2% of the sample, which has about 150,000 clones, around 80% seen once. Points on this clone: Its target is not known.

Sequenced sample: PBMCs. The origin of this receptor is a male donor in good health and CMV-seropositive.

CDR3 loop: CASSSLSAHDQPQHF. DNA of the CDR3: TGTGCCAGTAGTTCCCTATCCGCCCACGATCAGCCCCAGCATTTT. The chain is built from TRBV19 and TRBJ1-5; D is ambiguous. The CDR3 extends over 15 amino acids. Trimming left V 5 bases short and J 5 bases short, with 16 bases between. Germline V gene data show CDR1 as LNHDA and CDR2 as SQIVND (reference sequence). Looking up the rest from reference TRBV19 and TRBJ1-5 gives the full variable domain: DGGITQSPKYLFRKEGQNVTLSCEQNLNHDAMYWYRQDPGQGLRLIYYSQIVNDFQKGDIAEGYSVSREKKESFPLTVTSAQKNPTAFYLCASSSLSAHDQPQHFGDGTRLSIL.